This T cell receptor beta chain is drawn from a study of blood T cell repertoires in COVID-19 (dated by TCRdb to the early 2020s). A note on the overall study: Samples from collaborators originated in the United States, Italy and Spain and spanned both the acute and convalescent phases of COVID-19. The prospective study material was composed of cDNA or gDNA derived from T cells, B-cell-depleted T cells, or PBMCs. Subjects who had been exposed to COVID-19, were actively infected with it, or had recovered from it provided the deeply sampled blood TCRbeta repertoires that made up the dataset. The repertoires were released in a freely available public database meant as a resource for research on the immune response to SARS-CoV-2. The samples were drawn from two sources: the first 160 participants of the ongoing ImmuneRACE study, and approximately 1,300 subjects contributed by 6 global collaborators. The sample metadata nearly always contained a de-identified subject ID, COVID-19 status, age in years and sex. Where available, HLA class I and class II types were obtained from metadata supplied by the sample provider rather than from assay-based typing. The paper's findings and limits, for the study overall: Clinical and demographic metadata were provided uncurated, with the amount varying by source and participant.

As to this clone: Its antigen is still unknown. No base quality values were provided; no much bigger clone lies one nucleotide off.

The germline V gene (reference sequence) gives CDR1 as LNHDA and CDR2 as SQIVND. Spanning cysteine to phenylalanine, the CDR3 consists of 15 amino acids. Just the 45-base CDR3 DNA is kept, in frame starting at base 1. Trimming accounts for 4 bases at V and 4 bases at J, while the number of junction bases matched to no gene is 1. TCRbeta CDR3 regions were amplified from genomic DNA using the immunoSEQ Assay, a bias-controlled multiplex PCR. The original pipeline was this. Nucleated cell counts per sample were estimated from amplification of reference gene primers within the assay. Sequence reads were collapsed and filtered to measure the absolute abundance of every unique TCRbeta CDR3 rearrangement. For each sample, productive Simpson clonality was calculated by taking the square root of Simpson's diversity index across productive rearrangements. Held by TCRdb, this immuneACCESS table contains in-frame sequences only and omits some clones. Under half of the omission traces to an unresolved V gene where checked; the cause of the rest is unknown. The V and J calls and the clone size are those of that table, but D and trimming were determined from the DNA. The sample table holds under 300,000 clones, of which 86% were seen once. The ten most abundant clones make up about 2% of the sample.

Samples from volunteer blood donors who had recovered from COVID-19 were contributed by a second Seattle source. The collaborating institutions used their own protocols to collect whole blood in K2EDTA tubes. For TCRbeta analysis, collaborator samples were shipped as frozen whole blood, as isolated PBMCs, or as DNA extracted from either sample type. This receptor chain uses TRBV19 and TRBJ2-1, with TRBD2 identical over 13 junction bases. This receptor was identified in a man aged 25-45 years who had recovered from COVID-19. The sample taken for sequencing was peripheral blood. The CDR3 region has the sequence CASSKLAGGYNEQFF. DNA sequence: TGTGCCAGTAGTAAACTAGCGGGGGGGTACAATGAGCAGTTCTTC.